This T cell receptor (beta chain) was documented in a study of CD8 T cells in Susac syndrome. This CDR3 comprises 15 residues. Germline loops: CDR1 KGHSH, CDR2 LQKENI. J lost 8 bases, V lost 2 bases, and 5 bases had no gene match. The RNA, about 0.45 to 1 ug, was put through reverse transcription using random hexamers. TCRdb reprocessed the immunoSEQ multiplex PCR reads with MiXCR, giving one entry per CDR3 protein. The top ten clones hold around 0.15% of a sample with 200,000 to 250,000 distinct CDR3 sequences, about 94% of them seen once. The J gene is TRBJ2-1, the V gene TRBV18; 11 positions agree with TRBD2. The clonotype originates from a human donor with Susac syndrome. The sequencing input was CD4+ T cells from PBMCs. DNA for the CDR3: TGTGCCAGCTCACCAAAAACTAGCGGGGGTGATGAGCAGTTCTTC. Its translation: CASSPKTSGGDEQFF.